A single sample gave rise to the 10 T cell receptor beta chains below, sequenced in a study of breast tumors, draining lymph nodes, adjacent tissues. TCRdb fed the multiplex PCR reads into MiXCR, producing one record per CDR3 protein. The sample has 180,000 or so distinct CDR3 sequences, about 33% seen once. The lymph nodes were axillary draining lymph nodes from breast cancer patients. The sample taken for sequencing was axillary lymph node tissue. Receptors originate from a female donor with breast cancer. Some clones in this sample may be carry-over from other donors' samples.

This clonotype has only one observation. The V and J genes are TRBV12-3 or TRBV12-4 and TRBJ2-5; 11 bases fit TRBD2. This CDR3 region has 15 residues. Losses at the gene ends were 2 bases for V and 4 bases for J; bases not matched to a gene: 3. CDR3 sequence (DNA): TGTGCCAGCAGTTTATTAGCGGGGGGGAGAGAGACCCAGTACTTC. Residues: CASSLLAGGRETQYF.

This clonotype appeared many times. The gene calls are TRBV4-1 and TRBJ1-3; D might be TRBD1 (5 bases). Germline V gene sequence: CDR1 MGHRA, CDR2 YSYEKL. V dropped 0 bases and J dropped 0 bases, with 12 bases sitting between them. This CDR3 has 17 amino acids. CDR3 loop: CASSQDRWQGSGNTIYF. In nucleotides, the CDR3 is TGCGCCAGCAGCCAAGACCGATGGCAGGGCTCTGGAAACACCATATATTTT.

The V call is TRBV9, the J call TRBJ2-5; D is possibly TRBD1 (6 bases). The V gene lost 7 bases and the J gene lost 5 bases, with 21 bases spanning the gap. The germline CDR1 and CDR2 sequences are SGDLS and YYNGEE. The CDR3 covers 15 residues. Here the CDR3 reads CASDVSLGARETQYF. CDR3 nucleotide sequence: TGTGCCAGCGACGTCTCGTTGGGGGCTCGGGAGACCCAGTACTTC. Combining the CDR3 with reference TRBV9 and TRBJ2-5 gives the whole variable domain DSGVTQTPKHLITATGQRVTLRCSPRSGDLSVYWYQQSLDQGLQFLIQYYNGEERAKGNILERFSAQQFPDLHSELNLSSLELGDSALYFCASDVSLGARETQYFGPGTRLLVL.

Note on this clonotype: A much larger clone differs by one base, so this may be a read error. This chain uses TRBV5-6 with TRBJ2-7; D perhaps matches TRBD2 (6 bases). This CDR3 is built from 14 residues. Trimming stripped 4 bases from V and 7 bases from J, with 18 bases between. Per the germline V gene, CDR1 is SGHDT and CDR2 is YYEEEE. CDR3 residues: CASSVTRPAGEQYF. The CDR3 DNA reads TGTGCCAGCAGCGTCACTCGTCCGGCGGGGGAGCAGTACTTC.

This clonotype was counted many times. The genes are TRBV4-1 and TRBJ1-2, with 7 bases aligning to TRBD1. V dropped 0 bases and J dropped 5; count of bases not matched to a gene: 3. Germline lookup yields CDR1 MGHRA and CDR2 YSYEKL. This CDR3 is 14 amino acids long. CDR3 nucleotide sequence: TGCGCCAGCAGCCAAGAGGCACAGGGGTATGGCTACACCTTC. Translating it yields CASSQEAQGYGYTF.

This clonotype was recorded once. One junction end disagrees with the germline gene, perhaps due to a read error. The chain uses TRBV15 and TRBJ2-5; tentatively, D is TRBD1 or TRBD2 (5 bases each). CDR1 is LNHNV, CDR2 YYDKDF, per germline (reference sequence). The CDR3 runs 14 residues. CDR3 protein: CATSREGTMETQYF. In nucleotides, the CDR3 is TGTGCTACCAGCAGAGAGGGGACGATGGAGACCCAGTACTTC.

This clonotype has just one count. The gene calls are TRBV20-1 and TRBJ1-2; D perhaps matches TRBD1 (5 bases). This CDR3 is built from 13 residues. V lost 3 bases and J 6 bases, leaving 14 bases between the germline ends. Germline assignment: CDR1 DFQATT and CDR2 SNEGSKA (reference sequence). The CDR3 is CSARAGASDGYTF. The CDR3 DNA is TGCAGTGCTAGGGCCGGGGCCAGCGATGGCTACACCTTC.

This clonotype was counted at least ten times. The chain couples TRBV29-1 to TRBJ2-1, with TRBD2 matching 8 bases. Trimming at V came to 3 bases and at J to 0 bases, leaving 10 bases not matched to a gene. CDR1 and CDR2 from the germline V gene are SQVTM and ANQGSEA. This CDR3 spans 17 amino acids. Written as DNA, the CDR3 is TGCAGCGTTGACGGGCTGGAAGCGGGGGACTCCTACAATGAGCAGTTCTTC. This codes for CSVDGLEAGDSYNEQFF.

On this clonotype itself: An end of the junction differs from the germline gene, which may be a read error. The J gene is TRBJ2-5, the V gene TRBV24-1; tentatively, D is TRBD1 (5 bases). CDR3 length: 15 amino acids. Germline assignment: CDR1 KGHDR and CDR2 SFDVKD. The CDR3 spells CATSGREENQETQNF. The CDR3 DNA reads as TGTGCCACCAGTGGCAGGGAAGAGAACCAAGAGACTCAGAACTTC.

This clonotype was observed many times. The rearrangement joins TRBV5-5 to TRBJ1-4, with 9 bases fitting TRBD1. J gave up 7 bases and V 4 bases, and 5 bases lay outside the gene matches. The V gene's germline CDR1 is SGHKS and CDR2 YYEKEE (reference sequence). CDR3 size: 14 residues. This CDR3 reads CASSVGTGFEKLFF. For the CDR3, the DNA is TGTGCCAGCAGCGTCGGGACAGGGTTTGAAAAACTGTTTTTT.